This T cell receptor beta chain derives from a study of lymphopenia after photon versus proton radiotherapy. The length of the CDR3 is 12 residues. The V gene's germline CDR1 is KGHSH and CDR2 LQKENI. V gave up 3 bases and J gave up 5 bases, with 8 bases separating them. TCRdb's table, derived via immunoSEQ multiplex PCR, lists solely in-frame clones and lacks some. This table holds some 42,000 clones, over 80% found once. The table lists this clone with a count of one. No antigen is known for it. Whole-study findings and limits: Under photons, naive T cells and diversity fell while effector/memory populations rose. Authors raise, but do not show, better survival with proton therapy.

The chain uses TRBV18 and TRBJ2-7; D unresolved. The source was peripheral blood, collected from a patient treated with proton-based radiotherapy. The source is a woman between 65 and 79 years old with pancreatic cancer. The CDR3 DNA sequence: TGTGCCAGCTCACCTGGTGGGCACGAGCAGTACTTC. It encodes CASSPGGHEQYF.